This is a list of T cell receptor beta chains from one sample in a study of neurological immune-mediated disorders. Each CDR3 protein gets one entry after TCRdb re-called the 5' RACE reads with MiXCR. The data contain 30,000 or so distinct CDR3 sequences, around 10% of them seen just once; the ten biggest clones take up 7.8%. The material sequenced was PBMCs. Receptors were obtained from a man aged 60-69 years in good health. Both conserved end residues are part of each CDR3. The D gene is left open where the match is weak. The size of a clone is reported for some rows only, either as once, few or many, or as a class for expanded clones.

D gene: NA
clone size: many
J gene: TRBJ1-5
V gene: TRBV20-1
CDR3 protein: CSALDWRWSNQPQHF
CDR3 DNA: TGCAGTGCTTTGGACTGGAGGTGGAGCAATCAGCCCCAGCATTTT

D gene: TRBD1
clone size: NA
J gene: TRBJ1-5
V gene: TRBV19
CDR3 protein: CASRPDRGRLYQPQHF
CDR3 DNA: TGTGCCAGTAGACCGGACAGGGGGCGATTGTATCAGCCCCAGCATTTT

D gene: NA
clone size: many
J gene: TRBJ1-1
V gene: TRBV20-1
CDR3 protein: CSAGPSNTEAFF
CDR3 DNA: TGCAGTGCTGGACCATCGAACACTGAAGCTTTCTTT

D gene: NA
clone size: many
J gene: TRBJ2-3
V gene: TRBV3-1
CDR3 protein: CASSQAGTGGTDTQYF
CDR3 DNA: TGTGCCAGCAGCCAGGCCGGGACTGGAGGCACAGATACGCAGTATTTT

D gene: TRBD1
clone size: many
J gene: TRBJ2-7
V gene: TRBV5-1
CDR3 protein: CASSDGTGVYEQYF
CDR3 DNA: TGCGCCAGCAGTGACGGGACAGGGGTCTACGAGCAGTACTTC

D gene: NA
clone size: many
J gene: TRBJ2-2
V gene: TRBV14
CDR3 protein: CASSQVGEWYTGELFF
CDR3 DNA: TGTGCCAGCAGCCAAGTCGGGGAATGGTACACCGGGGAGCTGTTTTTT

D gene: NA
clone size: few
J gene: TRBJ1-2
V gene: TRBV6-5
CDR3 protein: CASRPPGAVYGYTF
CDR3 DNA: TGTGCCAGCAGACCCCCCGGGGCTGTCTATGGCTACACCTTC

D gene: NA
clone size: medium-sized
J gene: TRBJ2-1
V gene: TRBV5-1
CDR3 protein: CASSLASGLNEQFF
CDR3 DNA: TGCGCCAGCAGCTTGGCCTCGGGCCTCAATGAGCAGTTCTTC

D gene: NA
clone size: medium-sized
J gene: TRBJ2-1
V gene: TRBV15
CDR3 protein: CATSSGYENYNEQFF
CDR3 DNA: TGTGCCACCAGCAGTGGATATGAGAACTACAATGAGCAGTTCTTC

D gene: TRBD1
clone size: many
J gene: TRBJ2-3
V gene: TRBV12-5
CDR3 protein: CASGLAPGQEISTDTQYF
CDR3 DNA: TGTGCTAGTGGTTTGGCCCCGGGACAGGAGATTAGCACAGATACGCAGTATTTT

D gene: NA
clone size: many
J gene: TRBJ1-1
V gene: TRBV7-9
CDR3 protein: CASSLSPEAFF
CDR3 DNA: TGTGCCAGCAGCTTAAGTCCTGAAGCTTTCTTT

D gene: TRBD1
clone size: many
J gene: TRBJ2-5
V gene: TRBV7-2
CDR3 protein: CASSWNRGFGETQYF
CDR3 DNA: TGTGCCAGCAGCTGGAACAGGGGATTTGGGGAGACCCAGTACTTC

D gene: TRBD2
clone size: many
J gene: TRBJ2-2
V gene: TRBV12-3/TRBV12-4
CDR3 protein: CASSFSGRSAGELFF
CDR3 DNA: TGTGCCAGCAGTTTTAGCGGGAGATCGGCCGGGGAGCTGTTTTTT

D gene: NA
clone size: many
J gene: TRBJ2-1
V gene: TRBV20-1
CDR3 protein: CSARDVRNEQFF
CDR3 DNA: TGCAGTGCTAGAGATGTACGTAATGAGCAGTTCTTC

D gene: NA
clone size: many
J gene: TRBJ1-2
V gene: TRBV9
CDR3 protein: CASSRDENYGYTF
CDR3 DNA: TGTGCCAGCAGCCGGGACGAAAACTATGGCTACACCTTC

D gene: TRBD1
clone size: many
J gene: TRBJ2-1
V gene: TRBV7-2
CDR3 protein: CASSPFPRGRNEQFF
CDR3 DNA: TGTGCCAGCAGCCCCTTCCCAAGGGGGCGGAATGAGCAGTTCTTC

D gene: TRBD1
clone size: medium-sized
J gene: TRBJ1-5
V gene: TRBV29-1
CDR3 protein: CSGGQGANQPQHF
CDR3 DNA: TGCAGCGGGGGACAGGGGGCTAATCAGCCCCAGCATTTT

D gene: NA
clone size: many
J gene: TRBJ1-2
V gene: TRBV5-5
CDR3 protein: CASSLEAGNTYGYTF
CDR3 DNA: TGTGCCAGCAGCTTGGAGGCAGGGAATACCTATGGCTACACCTTC

D gene: NA
clone size: medium-sized
J gene: TRBJ2-3
V gene: TRBV7-8
CDR3 protein: CASSWAGTRDTQYF
CDR3 DNA: TGTGCCAGCAGCTGGGCGGGGACAAGAGATACGCAGTATTTT

D gene: TRBD2
clone size: many
J gene: TRBJ2-1
V gene: TRBV28
CDR3 protein: CASKGGAGGAHNEQFF
CDR3 DNA: TGTGCCAGCAAGGGGGGAGCGGGAGGTGCTCACAATGAGCAGTTCTTC

D gene: NA
clone size: once
J gene: TRBJ2-3
V gene: TRBV28
CDR3 protein: CASSLDAASSDTDTQYF
CDR3 DNA: TGTGCCAGCAGTTTAGATGCAGCCTCGAGTGACACAGATACGCAGTATTTT

D gene: NA
clone size: few
J gene: TRBJ2-3
V gene: TRBV2
CDR3 protein: CASSEFTDTQYF
CDR3 DNA: TGTGCCAGCAGTGAGTTCACAGATACGCAGTATTTT

D gene: NA
clone size: many
J gene: TRBJ2-2
V gene: TRBV2
CDR3 protein: CATGGLVNTGELFF
CDR3 DNA: TGTGCCACCGGAGGGCTAGTTAACACCGGGGAGCTGTTTTTT

D gene: NA
clone size: many
J gene: TRBJ1-2
V gene: TRBV4-3
CDR3 protein: CASSQDPGTPAYGYTF
CDR3 DNA: TGCGCCAGCAGCCAAGACCCCGGGACACCGGCTTATGGCTACACCTTC

D gene: NA
clone size: many
J gene: TRBJ1-4
V gene: TRBV7-2
CDR3 protein: CASSPRRTVEKLFF
CDR3 DNA: TGTGCCAGCAGTCCGAGAAGGACAGTTGAAAAACTGTTTTTT

D gene: TRBD1
clone size: many
J gene: TRBJ2-6
V gene: TRBV6-5
CDR3 protein: CASSYWGRGLSGANVLTF
CDR3 DNA: TGTGCCAGCAGTTATTGGGGCAGGGGGCTATCTGGGGCCAACGTCCTGACTTTC

D gene: TRBD2
clone size: many
J gene: TRBJ2-7
V gene: TRBV25-1
CDR3 protein: CASSELGTSGSAYEQYF
CDR3 DNA: TGTGCCAGCAGTGAATTAGGTACTAGCGGGAGCGCCTACGAGCAGTACTTC

D gene: NA
clone size: few
J gene: TRBJ1-6
V gene: TRBV3-1
CDR3 protein: CASSQAVNSPLHF
CDR3 DNA: TGTGCCAGCAGCCAAGCGGTGAATTCACCCCTCCACTTT

D gene: NA
clone size: many
J gene: TRBJ2-3
V gene: TRBV12-3/TRBV12-4
CDR3 protein: CASSPRLGADTQYF
CDR3 DNA: TGTGCCAGCAGTCCGAGGTTAGGGGCAGATACGCAGTATTTT

D gene: NA
clone size: many
J gene: TRBJ2-2
V gene: TRBV20-1
CDR3 protein: CSARDIRGAPGELFF
CDR3 DNA: TGCAGTGCTAGAGATATCCGGGGGGCCCCCGGGGAGCTGTTTTTT

D gene: NA
clone size: many
J gene: TRBJ2-3
V gene: TRBV5-1
CDR3 protein: CASSNERTSTDTQYF
CDR3 DNA: TGCGCCAGCAGTAATGAGCGGACAAGCACAGATACGCAGTATTTT

D gene: NA
clone size: many
J gene: TRBJ2-6
V gene: TRBV27
CDR3 protein: CASRLNSGANVLTF
CDR3 DNA: TGTGCCAGCCGACTTAACTCTGGGGCCAACGTCCTGACTTTC

D gene: TRBD2
clone size: many
J gene: TRBJ2-1
V gene: TRBV5-8
CDR3 protein: CASSLGLALQFF
CDR3 DNA: TGTGCCAGCAGCTTGGGACTAGCGCTTCAGTTCTTC

D gene: TRBD1
clone size: many
J gene: TRBJ1-5
V gene: TRBV12-3/TRBV12-4
CDR3 protein: CASSGQGGNQPQHF
CDR3 DNA: TGTGCCAGCAGCGGACAGGGAGGCAATCAGCCCCAGCATTTT

D gene: NA
clone size: NA
J gene: TRBJ2-1
V gene: TRBV5-6
CDR3 protein: CASSFYICSVSGVYNEQFF
CDR3 DNA: NA

D gene: TRBD2
clone size: many
J gene: TRBJ2-3
V gene: TRBV11-3
CDR3 protein: CASSLGFRAGAVTQYF
CDR3 DNA: TGTGCCAGCAGCTTAGGGTTTCGGGCGGGAGCGGTAACGCAGTATTTT

D gene: TRBD2
clone size: many
J gene: TRBJ2-7
V gene: TRBV7-3
CDR3 protein: CASSPQGAGAYEQYF
CDR3 DNA: TGTGCCAGCAGCCCCCAGGGTGCGGGAGCCTACGAGCAGTACTTC